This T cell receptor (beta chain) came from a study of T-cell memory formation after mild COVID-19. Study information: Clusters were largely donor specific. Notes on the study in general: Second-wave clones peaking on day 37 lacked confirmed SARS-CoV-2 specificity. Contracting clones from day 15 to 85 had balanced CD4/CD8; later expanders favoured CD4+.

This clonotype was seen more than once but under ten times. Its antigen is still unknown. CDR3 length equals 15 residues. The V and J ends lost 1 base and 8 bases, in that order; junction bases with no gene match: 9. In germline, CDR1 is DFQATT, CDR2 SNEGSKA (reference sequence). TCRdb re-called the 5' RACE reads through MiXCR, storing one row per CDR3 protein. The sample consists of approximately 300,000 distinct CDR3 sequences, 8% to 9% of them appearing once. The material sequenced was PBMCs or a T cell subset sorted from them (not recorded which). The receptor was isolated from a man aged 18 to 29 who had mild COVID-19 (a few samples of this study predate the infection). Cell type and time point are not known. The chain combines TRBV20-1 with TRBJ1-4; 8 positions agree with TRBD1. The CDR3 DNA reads TGCAGTGCTAGAGTACCTCAGGGGGCGGGCGAAAAACTGTTTTTT. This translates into CSARVPQGAGEKLFF.